One sample yielded the 8 T cell receptor beta chains listed below, sequenced in a study of T cells in Graves' hyperthyroidism and ophthalmopathy. RNA transcripts were the template for amplifying TCR beta CDR3 regions. An initial round of RT-PCR targeting the TCR CDR3 relied on the HTBI primer set. TCRdb reprocessed the multiplex PCR reads with MiXCR, giving one entry per CDR3 protein. The sample shows hundreds of thousands of distinct CDR3 sequences, roughly an eighth of them seen only once. The sequenced sample consisted of blood. The receptor set was obtained from a woman younger than 35 with Graves' hyperthyroidism.

CDR3 sequence reads: CASSAPARGNTIYF. DNA for the CDR3: TGTGCCAGCTCAGCTCCAGCTCGAGGAAACACCATATATTTT. This rearrangement joins TRBV25-1 to TRBJ1-3; D is undetermined. Looked up from germline, CDR1 is MGHDK and CDR2 is SYGVNS. The CDR3 runs to 14 residues. V was pared by 8 bases and J by 4 bases, with 15 bases between.

This clonotype was counted only a few times. J is TRBJ2-1 and V is TRBV19, with TRBD2 identical over 13 bases. The CDR3 has 14 residues. The J segment lost 8 bases and the V segment lost 6 bases, leaving 4 bases of the junction unmatched. Per germline, CDR1 LNHDA and CDR2 SQIVND (reference sequence). As DNA, the CDR3 is TGTGCCAGTAGGACTAGCGGGAGGTTACATGAGCAGTTCTTC. This gives the protein CASRTSGRLHEQFF.

This clonotype has a count of ten or more. The chain employs TRBV14 and TRBJ1-2, with D possibly TRBD1 on 6 matching bases. The CDR3 has 14 residues. V was cut by 0 bases and J by 3 bases, with 8 bases left in between. The germline gives CDR1 SGHDN, CDR2 FVKESK. The CDR3 DNA is TGTGCCAGCAGCCAAGACGGGGGCTACTATGGCTACACCTTC. Amino acids: CASSQDGGYYGYTF.

This clonotype has ten or more counts. The chain employs TRBV2 and TRBJ2-7; 9 bases match TRBD2. V gave up 9 bases and J gave up 6 bases; unmatched junction bases: 9. The CDR3 sequence is 13 residues long. Germline V gives CDR1 SNHLY, CDR2 FYNNEI. CDR3 amino acids: CARTAGGHGEQYF. The CDR3, as DNA: TGTGCCAGGACGGCGGGGGGGCATGGCGAGCAGTACTTC. Full variable domain (outside the CDR3, taken from reference TRBV2 and TRBJ2-7): EPEVTQTPSHQVTQMGQEVILRCVPISNHLYFYWYRQILGQKVEFLVSFYNNEISEKSEIFDDQFSVERPDGSNFTLKIRSTKLEDSAMYFCARTAGGHGEQYFGPGTRLTVT.

This clonotype has just a few counts. This chain links TRBV7-3 with TRBJ1-1; TRBD1 is a possible D gene (6 bases). The CDR3 has 15 residues. The germline gives CDR1 SGHTA, CDR2 FQGTGA. V lost 1 base and J 5 bases, leaving 14 bases between the germline ends. CDR3: CASSLSGGGGTEAFF. The CDR3 nucleotides are TGTGCCAGCAGCTTAAGCGGAGGGGGTGGAACTGAAGCTTTCTTT.

V gene TRBV6-1 combines with J gene TRBJ2-3; 7 bases line up with TRBD2. Germline V CDR1 and CDR2: MNHNS, SASEGT. CDR3 size: 12 residues. Trimming cost V 8 bases and J 5 bases; bases outside gene matches: 4. The CDR3 coding sequence is TGTGCCAGCCGATCGGGGGGAGATACGCAGTATTTT. It translates to CASRSGGDTQYF.

This clonotype was seen more than once but under ten times. A junction boundary mismatches the germline segment, possibly from a read error. The V call is TRBV7-9, the J call TRBJ2-5; TRBD1 matches at 9 bases. Germline V gives CDR1 SEHNR, CDR2 FQNEAQ (reference sequence). The CDR3 runs 17 residues. CDR3 in DNA: TGTGCCAGCACCTTAAAACCGCCGGGACAGGGTAGAGAGACCCAGTACTTC. Amino acid sequence: CASTLKPPGQGRETQYF.

V and J are TRBV6-1 and TRBJ1-1; 10 bases match TRBD1. Germline CDR1 is MNHNS and CDR2 is SASEGT. CDR3 length: 14 residues. V was pared by 7 bases and J by 5 bases, with 7 bases of the junction left unmatched. In DNA form, the CDR3 reads TGTGCCAGCAAGGTTTGGACAGGGGGTACTGAAGCTTTCTTT. Residues: CASKVWTGGTEAFF.